The entry that follows covers one TCR beta chain sequence. The sample comes from a study of regulatory T cells in long-lasting Graves disease. Arm-PCR of CDR3 regions and iRepertoire HTBI primers were the basis on which TCR beta libraries were built. Using its own MiXCR run on the multiplex PCR reads, TCRdb lists one record per CDR3 protein. The table shows 360,000 or so distinct CDR3 sequences, with around 15% occurring only once. Noted time point: newly diagnosed GD, antithyroid drugs for less than 3 months. RNA extracted from PBMCs served as the sequencing template. This same sample was also part of a study on T cells in Graves' hyperthyroidism and ophthalmopathy. That source notes: A lack of ophthalmopathy progression within 18 months defined stable Graves' hyperthyroidism. Carried out on the TCR CDR3, a first-round RT-PCR used the HTBI primer set. Stable hyperthyroidism was separated from ophthalmopathy by a model based on 13 V-J features.

This TCR was recovered from a middle-aged man with Graves disease. Specimen: peripheral blood mononuclear cells (PBMCs), collected at new diagnosis, from a patient treated with antithyroid drugs.

CDR3 nucleotide sequence: TGTGCCAGCAGCCGGCGGACAGGGGATTCACCCCTCCACTTT. Translating it yields CASSRRTGDSPLHF. This chain links TRBV3-1 with TRBJ1-6; 9 bases align to TRBD1. This CDR3 contains 14 residues. Germline values: CDR1 LGHDT, CDR2 YNNKEL (reference sequence). Trimming cost V 4 bases and J 8 bases; bases outside gene matches: 3.